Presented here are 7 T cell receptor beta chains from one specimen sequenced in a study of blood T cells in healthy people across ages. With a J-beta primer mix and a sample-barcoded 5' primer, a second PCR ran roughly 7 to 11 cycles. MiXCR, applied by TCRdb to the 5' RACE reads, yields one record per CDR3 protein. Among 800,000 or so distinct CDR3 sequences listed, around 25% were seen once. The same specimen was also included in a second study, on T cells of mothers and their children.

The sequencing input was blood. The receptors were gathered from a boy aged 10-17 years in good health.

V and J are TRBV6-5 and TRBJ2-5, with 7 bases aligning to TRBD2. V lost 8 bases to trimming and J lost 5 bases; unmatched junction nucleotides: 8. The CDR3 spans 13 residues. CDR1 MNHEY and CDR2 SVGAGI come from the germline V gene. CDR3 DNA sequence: TGTGCCAGCGTGGGAGGGCCGGGGGAGACCCAGTACTTC. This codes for CASVGGPGETQYF.

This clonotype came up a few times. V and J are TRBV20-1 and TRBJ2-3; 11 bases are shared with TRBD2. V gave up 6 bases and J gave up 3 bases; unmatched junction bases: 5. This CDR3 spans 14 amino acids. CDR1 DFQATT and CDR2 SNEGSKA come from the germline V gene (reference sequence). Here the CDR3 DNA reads TGCAGTGCGTTAGCGGGGGGGCCAACAGATACGCAGTATTTT. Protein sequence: CSALAGGPTDTQYF.

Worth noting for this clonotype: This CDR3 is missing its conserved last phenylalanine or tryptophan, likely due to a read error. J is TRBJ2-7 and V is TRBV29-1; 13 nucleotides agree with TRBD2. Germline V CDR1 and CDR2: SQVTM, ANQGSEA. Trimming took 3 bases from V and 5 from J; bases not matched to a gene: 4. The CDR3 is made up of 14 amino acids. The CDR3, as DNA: TGCAGCGTTGACGGACTAGCGGGAGTCGACGAGCAGTACTCC. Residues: CSVDGLAGVDEQYS.

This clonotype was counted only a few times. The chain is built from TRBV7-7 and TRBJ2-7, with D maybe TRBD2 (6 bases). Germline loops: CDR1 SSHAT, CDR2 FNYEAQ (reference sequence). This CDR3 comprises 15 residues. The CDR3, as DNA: TGTGCTCAGACACCCCGGTGGGACTTGTTTTACGAGCAGTACTTC. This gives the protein CAQTPRWDLFYEQYF.

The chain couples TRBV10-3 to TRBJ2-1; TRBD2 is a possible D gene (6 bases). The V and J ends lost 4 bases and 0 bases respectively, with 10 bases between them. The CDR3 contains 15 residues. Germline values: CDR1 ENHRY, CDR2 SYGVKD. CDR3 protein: CAISGSGSSYNEQFF. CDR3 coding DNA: TGTGCCATCAGTGGTAGCGGAAGCTCCTACAATGAGCAGTTCTTC.

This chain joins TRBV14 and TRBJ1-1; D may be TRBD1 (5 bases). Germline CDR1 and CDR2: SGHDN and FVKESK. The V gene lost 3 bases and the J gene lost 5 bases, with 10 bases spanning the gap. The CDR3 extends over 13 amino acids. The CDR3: CASSQYGGTEAFF. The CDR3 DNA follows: TGTGCCAGCAGCCAGTACGGGGGAACTGAAGCTTTCTTT. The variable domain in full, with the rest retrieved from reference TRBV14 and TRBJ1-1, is EAGVTQFPSHSVIEKGQTVTLRCDPISGHDNLYWYRRVMGKEIKFLLHFVKESKQDESGMPNNRFLAERTGGTYSTLKVQPAELEDSGVYFCASSQYGGTEAFFGQGTRLTVV.

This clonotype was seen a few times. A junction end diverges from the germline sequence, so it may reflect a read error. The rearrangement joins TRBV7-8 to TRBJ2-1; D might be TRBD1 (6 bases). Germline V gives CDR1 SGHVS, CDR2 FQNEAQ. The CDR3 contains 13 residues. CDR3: CASSRGNYSEQFF. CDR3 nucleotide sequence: TGTGCCAGCAGTAGGGGGAACTACAGTGAGCAGTTCTTC.